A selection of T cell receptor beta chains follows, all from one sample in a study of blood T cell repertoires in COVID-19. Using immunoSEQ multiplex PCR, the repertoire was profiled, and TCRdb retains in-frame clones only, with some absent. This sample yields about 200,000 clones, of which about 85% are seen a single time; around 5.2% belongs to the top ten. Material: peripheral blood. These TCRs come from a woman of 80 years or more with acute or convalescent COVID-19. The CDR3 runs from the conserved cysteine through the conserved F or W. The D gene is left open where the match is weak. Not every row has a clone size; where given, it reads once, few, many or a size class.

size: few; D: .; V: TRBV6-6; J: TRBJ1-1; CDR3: CASSSPDRHLNTEAFF; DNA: TGTGCCAGCAGTTCCCCCGACAGGCACTTGAACACTGAAGCTTTCTTT
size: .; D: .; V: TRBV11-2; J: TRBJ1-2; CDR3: CASSHEGGKLGYTF; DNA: TGTGCCAGCAGCCATGAAGGGGGTAAATTAGGCTACACCTTC
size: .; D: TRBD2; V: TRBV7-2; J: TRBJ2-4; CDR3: CASSLGGLAGAQNIQYF; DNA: TGTGCCAGCAGCTTAGGAGGACTAGCGGGAGCGCAAAACATTCAGTACTTC
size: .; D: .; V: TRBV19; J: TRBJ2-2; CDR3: CASLPGLGGPTGELFF; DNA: TGTGCCAGTTTGCCTGGTTTGGGCGGGCCTACCGGGGAGCTGTTTTTT
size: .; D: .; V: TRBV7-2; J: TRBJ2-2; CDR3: CASSPRATYTGELFF; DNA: TGTGCCAGCAGCCCGAGGGCGACCTACACCGGGGAGCTGTTTTTT
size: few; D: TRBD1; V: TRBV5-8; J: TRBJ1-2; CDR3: CASSSDRGIYGYTF; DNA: TGTGCCAGCAGCTCAGACAGGGGCATTTATGGCTACACCTTC
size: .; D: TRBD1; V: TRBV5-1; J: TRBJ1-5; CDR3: CASSLGPGQGNQPQHF; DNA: TGCGCCAGCAGCTTGGGGCCGGGACAGGGGAATCAGCCCCAGCATTTT
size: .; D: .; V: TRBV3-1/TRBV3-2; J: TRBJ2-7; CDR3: CASSQDYGFLDTNYEQYF; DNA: TGTGCCAGCAGCCAAGATTACGGGTTCCTGGACACCAATTACGAGCAGTACTTC
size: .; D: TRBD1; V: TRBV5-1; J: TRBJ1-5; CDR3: CASTSGTGGEEPQHF; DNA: TGCGCCAGCACATCCGGGACAGGGGGCGAGGAGCCCCAGCATTTT
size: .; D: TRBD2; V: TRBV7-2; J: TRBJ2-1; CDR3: CASSSIRGSGRNEQFF; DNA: TGTGCCAGCAGCTCGATACGGGGTAGCGGGAGAAATGAGCAGTTCTTC
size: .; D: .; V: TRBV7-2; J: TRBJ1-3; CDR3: CASSSRSGNTIYF; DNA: TGTGCCAGCAGCTCTCGTAGTGGAAACACCATATATTTT
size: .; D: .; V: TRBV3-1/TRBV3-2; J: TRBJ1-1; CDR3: CASSQVSRGTEAFF; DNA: TGTGCCAGCAGCCAAGTCTCCAGGGGAACTGAAGCTTTCTTT